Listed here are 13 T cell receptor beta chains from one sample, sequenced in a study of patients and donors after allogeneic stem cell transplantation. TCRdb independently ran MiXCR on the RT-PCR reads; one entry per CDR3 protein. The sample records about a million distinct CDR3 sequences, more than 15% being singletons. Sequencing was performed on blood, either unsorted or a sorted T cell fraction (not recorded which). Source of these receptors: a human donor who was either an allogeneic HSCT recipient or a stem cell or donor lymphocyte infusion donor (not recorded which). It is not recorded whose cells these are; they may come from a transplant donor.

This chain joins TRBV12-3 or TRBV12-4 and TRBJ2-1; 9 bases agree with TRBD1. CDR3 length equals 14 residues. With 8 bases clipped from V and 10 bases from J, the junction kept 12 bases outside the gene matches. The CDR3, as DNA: TGTGCCAGCTTACAGGGGGCGAGGGTAGACGAGCAGTTCTTC. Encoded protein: CASLQGARVDEQFF.

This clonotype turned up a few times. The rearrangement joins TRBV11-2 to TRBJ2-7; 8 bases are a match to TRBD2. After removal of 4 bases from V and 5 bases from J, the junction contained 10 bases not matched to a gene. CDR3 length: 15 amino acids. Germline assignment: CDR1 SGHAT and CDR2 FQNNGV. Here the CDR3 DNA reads TGTGCCAGCAGCTCCGGGACTAGGGTGTTCCACGAGCAGTACTTC. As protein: CASSSGTRVFHEQYF.

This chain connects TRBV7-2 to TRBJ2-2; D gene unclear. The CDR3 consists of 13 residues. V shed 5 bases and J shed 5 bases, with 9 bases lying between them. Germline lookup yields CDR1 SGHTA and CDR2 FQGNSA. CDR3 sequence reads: CASSIGYTGELFF. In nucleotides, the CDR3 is TGTGCCAGCAGCATAGGCTATACCGGGGAGCTGTTTTTT.

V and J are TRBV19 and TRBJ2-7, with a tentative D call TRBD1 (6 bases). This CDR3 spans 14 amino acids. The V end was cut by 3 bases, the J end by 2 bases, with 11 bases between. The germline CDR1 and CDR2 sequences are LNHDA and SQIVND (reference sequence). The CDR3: CASSIVGAAYEQYF. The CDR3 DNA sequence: TGTGCCAGTAGTATTGTGGGGGCCGCCTACGAGCAGTACTTC. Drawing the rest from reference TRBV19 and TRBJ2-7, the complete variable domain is DGGITQSPKYLFRKEGQNVTLSCEQNLNHDAMYWYRQDPGQGLRLIYYSQIVNDFQKGDIAEGYSVSREKKESFPLTVTSAQKNPTAFYLCASSIVGAAYEQYFGPGTRLTVT.

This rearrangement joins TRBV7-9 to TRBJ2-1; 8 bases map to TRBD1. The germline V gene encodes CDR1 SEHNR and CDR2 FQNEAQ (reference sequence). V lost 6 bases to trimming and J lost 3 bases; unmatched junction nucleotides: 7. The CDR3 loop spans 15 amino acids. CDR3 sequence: CASSPRQGIYNEQFF. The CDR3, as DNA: TGTGCCAGCAGTCCCAGACAGGGGATCTACAATGAGCAGTTCTTC.

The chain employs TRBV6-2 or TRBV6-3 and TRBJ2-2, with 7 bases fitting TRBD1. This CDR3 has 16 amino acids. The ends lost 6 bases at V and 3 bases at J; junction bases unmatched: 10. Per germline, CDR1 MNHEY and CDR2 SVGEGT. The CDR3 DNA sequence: TGTGCCAGCAGCCCGGTAGGGGGCGCAGACACCGGGGAGCTGTTTTTT. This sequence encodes CASSPVGGADTGELFF.

CDR3 residues: CASSQDHFSGRGVEQFF. CDR3 bases: TGCGCCAGCAGCCAAGATCACTTCAGCGGGAGGGGCGTTGAGCAGTTCTTC. J is TRBJ2-1 and V is TRBV4-1; 10 nucleotides align to TRBD2. V lost 0 bases, J lost 9 bases, and 11 bases stayed unmatched. This CDR3 contains 17 residues. Germline CDR1 is MGHRA and CDR2 is YSYEKL.

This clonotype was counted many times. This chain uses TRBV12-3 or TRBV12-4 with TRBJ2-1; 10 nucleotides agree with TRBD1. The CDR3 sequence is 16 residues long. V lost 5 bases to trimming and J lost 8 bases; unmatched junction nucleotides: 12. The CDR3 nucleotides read TGTGCCAGCAGTCCAGTGACAGGGGGCGGATCGGATGAGCAGTTCTTC. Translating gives CASSPVTGGGSDEQFF.

The CDR3 region has the DNA TGTGCCAGCAGCTTAGGGAGAGTTCTTGGGACAGATACGCAGTATTTT. It specifies CASSLGRVLGTDTQYF. The rearrangement uses TRBV7-7 and TRBJ2-3, with D hard to call. Germline V gives CDR1 SSHAT, CDR2 FNYEAQ (reference sequence). Trimming removed 1 base from V and 3 bases from J, with 14 bases in between. This CDR3 is 16 amino acids long.

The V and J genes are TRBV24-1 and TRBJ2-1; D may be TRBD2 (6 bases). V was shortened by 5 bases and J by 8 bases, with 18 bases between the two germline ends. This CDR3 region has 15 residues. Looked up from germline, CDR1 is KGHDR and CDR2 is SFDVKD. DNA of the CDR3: TGTGCCACCAGTGCGGGCGGGATAGCTAGGGATGAGCAGTTCTTC. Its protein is CATSAGGIARDEQFF.

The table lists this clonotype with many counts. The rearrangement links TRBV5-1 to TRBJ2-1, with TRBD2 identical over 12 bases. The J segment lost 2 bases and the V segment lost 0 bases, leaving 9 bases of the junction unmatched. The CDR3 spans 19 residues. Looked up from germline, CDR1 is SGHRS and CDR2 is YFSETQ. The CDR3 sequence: CASSLGLAGAGGAYNEQFF. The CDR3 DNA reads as TGCGCCAGCAGCTTGGGACTAGCGGGGGCCGGGGGAGCCTACAATGAGCAGTTCTTC.

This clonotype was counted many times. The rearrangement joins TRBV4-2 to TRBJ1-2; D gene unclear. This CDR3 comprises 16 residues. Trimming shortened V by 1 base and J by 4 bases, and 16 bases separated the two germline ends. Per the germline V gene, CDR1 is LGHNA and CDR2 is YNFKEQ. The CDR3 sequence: CASSQVVGVDPYGYTF. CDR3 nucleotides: TGTGCCAGCAGCCAAGTTGTTGGCGTGGATCCCTATGGCTACACCTTC.

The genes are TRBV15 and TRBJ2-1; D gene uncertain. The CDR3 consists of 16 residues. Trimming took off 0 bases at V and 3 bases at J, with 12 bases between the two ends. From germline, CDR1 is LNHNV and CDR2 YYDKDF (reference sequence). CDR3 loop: CATSRDQGNYYNEQFF. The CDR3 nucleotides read TGTGCCACCAGCAGAGATCAAGGGAACTACTACAATGAGCAGTTCTTC.